This TCR beta chain was identified in a study of metastatic and nonmetastatic thyroid tumors. Study information: Peripheral blood and tumor or nodule samples from malignant and benign thyroid patients were compared. Broader study findings: Relative to benign nodules, malignant thyroid tumors were reportedly characterized by significantly elevated TCR beta diversity in blood and tumor.

Per the original methods: For papillary thyroid cancer, a distant-metastasis classifier was constructed from CDR3 differences observed across clinicopathological groups. TCRdb re-analyzed the PCR reads using MiXCR. These V and J calls rely on TCRdb rather than the paper's analysis. This table holds about 16,000 clones, 30% to 35% found once. The CDR3 totals 15 residues. The germline V and J ends were trimmed by 0 bases and 4 bases, with 10 bases remaining between them. From germline, CDR1 is SGHTA and CDR2 FQGNSA. There were no patients who had received any treatment before thyroid surgery. Turning to this clone: As yet, its antigen is unknown.

The sample comprised tumor tissue. The receptor was isolated from a female donor with papillary thyroid cancer or a benign thyroid nodule (not recorded which). Some clones in this sample may be carry-over from other donors' samples. The chain couples TRBV7-2 to TRBJ1-5; D is unclear. CDR3 region: CASSLAEGLNQPQHF. The CDR3 DNA follows: TGTGCCAGCAGCTTAGCAGAAGGGTTAAATCAGCCCCAGCATTTT.